This T cell receptor beta chain was captured in a study of cytomegalovirus exposure and HLA in healthy donors. Points from the study as a whole: There were some public TCRs occurring in many donors, but most TCR sequences were rare. Later analysis revealed greater clonal expansion in HLA-associated TCR beta chains than in equally common others. Some V segments, TRBV6-2 and TRBV6-3 among them, were indistinguishable and were therefore excluded.

The CDR3 has 13 residues. V was clipped by 6 bases and J by 4 bases, with 10 bases between them. Germline lookup yields CDR1 MNHNS and CDR2 SASEGT. As for the donors, each was a healthy bone marrow donor. Remarks on this clone: The antigen remains unidentified.

Vbeta (60) and Jbeta (13) primers were used in the PCR. The protocol was immunoSEQ multiplex PCR, while the TCRdb copy is restricted to in-frame clones and leaves out a portion. The table has around 94,000 clones, 50% to 75% seen once. The gene calls are TRBV6-1 and TRBJ2-1; D might be TRBD1 (5 bases). Specimen: PBMCs. This sequence was found in a man under 40 in good health and CMV-seronegative. CDR3 bases: TGTGCCAGCAGAGACAGAGGATACAATGAGCAGTTCTTC. The encoded protein is CASRDRGYNEQFF.